This TCR beta chain was recorded in a study of blood T cell repertoires in COVID-19. Study at large: T cells, B-cell-depleted T cells, or PBMCs supplied cDNA or gDNA.

Libraries were prepared by immunoSEQ multiplex PCR; TCRdb keeps only in-frame clonotypes and omits some of them. Found here are about 160,000 clones, 80% of them singletons; the top ten hold 3% to 3.5%. Individuals aged 18 to 89 years were recruited from approximately 22 US areas. Allocation to cohorts depended on clinical history reported by the participants. The recovered donors of Cohort 3 showed two negative PCRs, clearance, or symptom resolution. V was shortened by 5 bases and J by 5 bases, with 12 bases between the two germline ends. Per the germline V gene, CDR1 is MNHEY and CDR2 is SVGAGI. This CDR3 has 13 residues.

This TCR derives from a woman in her fifties or sixties who had recovered from COVID-19. The chain uses TRBV6-5 and TRBJ1-2; possibly TRBD1 for D (6 bases). Specimen: PBMCs or T cells enriched from blood (not recorded which). The CDR3 sequence: CASSTGIGYGYTF. The DNA of the CDR3 is TGTGCCAGCAGTACAGGGATCGGTTATGGCTACACCTTC.